This entry is about one T cell receptor beta chain. This entry is derived from a study of PD-1 and CTLA-4 blockade in melanoma. Sequencing was performed with immunoSEQ multiplex PCR; in TCRdb, only in-frame clones are kept and a portion is missing. The data contain approximately 33,000 clones, around 93% of them singletons. The CDR3 runs 14 residues. Germline assignment: CDR1 SGHNT and CDR2 YENEEA. Trimming cost V 5 bases and J 3 bases; bases outside gene matches: 4. The sequence was collected from a human donor with melanoma. The sample was CD8+ T cells from peripheral blood, taken from a patient given anti-PD-1 treatment. This chain links TRBV11-3 with TRBJ2-3, with 8 nucleotides matching TRBD1. The CDR3 sequence is CASSGQGPTDTQYF. The CDR3 nucleotides read TGTGCCAGCAGCGGACAGGGTCCAACAGATACGCAGTATTTT.